This T cell receptor beta chain was recorded in a study of a mutant IDH1 vaccine in newly diagnosed glioma. Time point meaning: week 5, during vaccination. Each vaccine dose was 300 ug of mutant IDH1 20-mer peptide, with topical imiquimod. Germline V CDR1 and CDR2: SGHRS, YFSETQ. This CDR3 region has 13 residues. Trimming shortened V by 0 bases and J by 5 bases, and 5 bases separated the two germline ends. Sequenced by immunoSEQ multiplex PCR; TCRdb stores in-frame clones only, minus some. This sample has 45,000 to 60,000 clones, with roughly 78% found just once. Notes on this clone: What it binds is not known.

The chain uses TRBV5-1 and TRBJ2-2; no firm D call. The sample consisted of PBMCs, taken from a glioma patient whose treatment included an IDH1 peptide vaccine. This clonotype originated in a man aged 45-65 years with glioma. The CDR3 reads CASSLEGTGELFF. The CDR3 region has the DNA TGCGCCAGCAGCTTGGAAGGGACCGGGGAGCTGTTTTTT.